A selection of T cell receptor beta chains follows, all from one sample in a study of HIV-infected patients and healthy controls. TCRdb passed the 5' RACE reads through MiXCR, listing each CDR3 protein once. Altogether 60,000 to 75,000 distinct CDR3 sequences are present, around 17% being singletons, with the ten largest covering around 5.9%. Sequencing was done on a sample of CD4+ T cells from blood. The receptors stem from a human donor in good health. Each CDR3 is given with its conserved first and last residue. The D gene is left open where the match is weak. Only some rows state a clone size, as once, few, many or a class for expanded clones.

V gene	J gene	clone size	D gene	CDR3 DNA	CDR3 protein
TRBV4-3	TRBJ1-1	few	-	TGCGCCAGCAGATTCAGGGGGAACACTGAAGCTTTCTTT	CASRFRGNTEAFF
TRBV20-1	TRBJ1-1	many	-	TGCAGTGCACCCGCACCAGGGCCTGGTGTAACTGAAGCTTTCTTT	CSAPAPGPGVTEAFF
TRBV12-3/TRBV12-4	TRBJ2-7	few	-	TGTGCCAGCAGCCTACAGAGTAACGAGCAGTACTTC	CASSLQSNEQYF
TRBV7-2	TRBJ2-7	few	-	TGTGCCAGCAGCCTAACCCGGCAGGATAAGTACTTC	CASSLTRQDKYF
TRBV20-1	TRBJ2-3	many	TRBD2	TGCAGTGCCCTTCTGCGGGAGGAAGGAGATACGCAGTATTTT	CSALLREEGDTQYF
TRBV5-1	TRBJ1-3	few	-	TGCGCCAGCAGCTTGGAGCCCGCCTCTGGAAACACCATATATTTT	CASSLEPASGNTIYF
TRBV5-1	TRBJ1-1	few	TRBD1	TGCGCCAGCAGCAGAGGGGACAGCGCGAAAGCTTTCTTT	CASSRGDSAKAFF
TRBV7-6	TRBJ2-7	few	TRBD1	TGTGCCAGCTCGACAGGGTTCTACGAGCAGTACTTC	CASSTGFYEQYF
TRBV11-2	TRBJ2-3	many	-	TGTGCCAGCAGCTTAGGTCTCGCAACGGATACGCAGTATTTT	CASSLGLATDTQYF
TRBV7-8	TRBJ2-3	few	TRBD2	TGTGCCAGCAGCGGGGAGCTAGCGGGAGATAGCACAGATACGCAGTATTTT	CASSGELAGDSTDTQYF
TRBV18	TRBJ1-4	-	-	TGTGCCAGCTCACCGCTGGGCCTTGGACTGGAGGAAAAACTGTTTTTT	CASSPLGLGLEEKLFF
TRBV9	TRBJ1-3	-	-	TGTGCCAGCAGCCCTGGGGGAACTGGAAACACCATATATTTT	CASSPGGTGNTIYF
TRBV20-1	TRBJ2-3	-	-	TGCAGTGCCAGATCAGACGGGGACGGGCAGTATTTT	CSARSDGDGQYF
TRBV7-3	TRBJ1-1	many	-	TGTGCCAGCAGCTCTGGCCCGAACACTGAAGCTTTCTTT	CASSSGPNTEAFF
TRBV24-1	TRBJ2-3	-	-	TGTGCCAGCGCGGTTGGACGCACAGATACGCAGTATTTT	CASAVGRTDTQYF
TRBV7-2	TRBJ1-1	-	-	TGTGCCAGCAGCTTAGCCGCTATTAGGGCGAACACTGAAGCTTTCTTT	CASSLAAIRANTEAFF
TRBV6-1	TRBJ1-5	-	-	TGTGCCAGCAGCCCCCCAGGGGTGAGCAGCAATCAGCCCCAGCATTTT	CASSPPGVSSNQPQHF
TRBV28	TRBJ2-7	-	-	TGTGCCACCACAAACCTAAACTACGAGCAGTACTTC	CATTNLNYEQYF
TRBV4-3	TRBJ2-1	-	TRBD2	TGCGCCAGCAGCCACTATCTCGAGACTAGCGGGGGGGACTATGAGCAGTTCTTC	CASSHYLETSGGDYEQFF
TRBV6-5	TRBJ2-3	-	TRBD2	TGTGCCAGCAGTTCGATAGCGGGAAGCACAGATACGCAGTATTTT	CASSSIAGSTDTQYF
TRBV5-1	TRBJ2-3	many	-	TGCGCCAGCACCCGATCAAGCGGCACAGATACGCAGTATTTT	CASTRSSGTDTQYF
TRBV4-1	TRBJ2-7	-	-	TGCGCCAGCAGCCAGGATGTTATGGGGGCTGGTTCCTACGAGCAGTACTTC	CASSQDVMGAGSYEQYF
TRBV6-2/TRBV6-3	TRBJ2-3	few	TRBD2	TGTGCCAGCAGACCAGCGGGACTAGCGGGAGGGCCAAGAGATACGCAGTATTTT	CASRPAGLAGGPRDTQYF
TRBV18	TRBJ2-5	-	-	TGTGCCAGCTCACCAGGGTTCGGCGGGGAAGAGACCCAGTACTTC	CASSPGFGGEETQYF
TRBV6-6	TRBJ2-1	many	TRBD2	TGTGCCAGCAGTTCCCACCTAGCGGGAGGGGAGAATGAGCAGTTCTTC	CASSSHLAGGENEQFF
TRBV7-2	TRBJ2-3	-	-	TGTGCCAGCACCAAAAACCCGGCACGCGCAGATACGCAGTATTTT	CASTKNPARADTQYF
TRBV27	TRBJ1-5	few	TRBD1	TGTGCCAGCAGTTTCCGGGGACAGGGTTATCAGCCCCAGCATTTT	CASSFRGQGYQPQHF
TRBV6-5	TRBJ1-6	-	-	TGTGCCAGCAGTCCTACCCTATCGGGACGGTCGAATTCACCCCTCCACTTT	CASSPTLSGRSNSPLHF
TRBV12-3/TRBV12-4	TRBJ2-3	many	TRBD2	TGTGCCAGCTGGGTAGCGGGGGCCGGAGATACGCAGTATTTT	CASWVAGAGDTQYF
TRBV7-8	TRBJ1-3	-	-	TGTGCCAGCAGCTTAGCAGGTGGTAACTCTGGAAACACCATATATTTT	CASSLAGGNSGNTIYF
TRBV18	TRBJ2-6	-	TRBD1	TGTGCCAGCTCGTTTGGGACAGCCTCTGGGGCCAACGTCCTGACTTTC	CASSFGTASGANVLTF
TRBV11-2	TRBJ1-1	many	-	TGTGCCAGCAGCTTAACGACAGGATGGGAAGCTGAAGCTTTCTTT	CASSLTTGWEAEAFF
TRBV3-1	TRBJ2-2	many	TRBD1	TGTGCCAGCAGTCGATACCGGGACAGGAGGAACACCGGGGAGCTGTTTTTT	CASSRYRDRRNTGELFF